This TCR beta chain was found in a study of T cell responses to AZD1222 COVID-19 vaccine. Across the study: Second-dose recipients at about 4 or about 12 weeks were treated as one pooled group. Study-wide findings and caveats: Samples come after the peak T cell response, not at day 14. Of the AZD1222 recipients, only 5 to 7 were seropositive at baseline. Clonal diversity was possibly underestimated; the donors were predominantly white British and more often female.

The method was immunoSEQ multiplex PCR; TCRdb's version includes in-frame clones alone and lacks a portion of them. The repertoire holds 100,000 to 150,000 clones, 80% to 90% seen once, with approximately 4.2% in the top ten. Trimming pared 6 bases from V and 5 bases from J, leaving 7 bases between. The V gene's germline CDR1 is LNHDA and CDR2 SQIVND (reference sequence). The CDR3 is 12 residues long. Details on this clone: Its antigen is unidentified.

The chain links TRBV19 to TRBJ2-2, with unresolved D. The sample was peripheral blood, taken on day 0 of AZD1222 vaccination. The clonotype was recovered from an adult in good health. For the CDR3, the DNA is TGTGCCAGTAGCCAATCAACCGGGGAGCTGTTTTTT. Protein: CASSQSTGELFF.